This T cell receptor beta chain was captured by sequencing in a study of blood T cell repertoires in COVID-19. Study at large: Sources were T cells, B-cell-depleted T cells, or PBMCs; the material itself was cDNA or gDNA.

TCRdb's copy holds only in-frame clones and misses some; the assay was immunoSEQ multiplex PCR. Altogether a few hundred thousand clones are present, around 87% being singletons, with the ten largest covering 3%. The V and J ends lost 0 bases and 4 bases, in that order; junction bases with no gene match: 3. This CDR3 is built from 15 residues. The germline CDR1 and CDR2 sequences are SGHNT and YYREEE (reference sequence). The rearrangement uses TRBV5-4 and TRBJ2-1, with 8 bases that match TRBD2. The source of this sequence is a man in his sixties with acute or convalescent COVID-19. Specimen: peripheral blood. The CDR3 loop is CASSLDSGIYNEQFF. The CDR3 DNA is TGTGCCAGCAGCTTGGATAGCGGGATTTACAATGAGCAGTTCTTC.